The next 31 T cell receptor beta chains were all read from a single sample in a study of control samples from healthy donors and cancer patients. Here immunoSEQ multiplex PCR was the method, and the copy in TCRdb shows in-frame clones only, minus some. The sample consists of approximately 68,000 clones, nearly 85% of them appearing once. Sequencing used blood. These receptors all stem from a man between 60 and 75 years old in good health.

This rearrangement joins TRBV28 to TRBJ2-5; D might be TRBD1 or TRBD2, each matching 5 bases. The CDR3 contains 16 residues. Germline CDR1 and CDR2: MDHEN and SYDVKM. Trimming took off 1 base at V and 4 bases at J, with 16 bases between the two ends. The CDR3 DNA follows: TGTGCCAGCAGTTTATTCGACTCGGGACGAGCAGAGACCCAGTACTTC. It translates to CASSLFDSGRAETQYF.

The CDR3 reads CASSPTGGSGNTIYF. CDR3 DNA: TGCGCCAGCAGCCCGACAGGGGGTAGTGGAAACACCATATATTTT. The rearrangement uses TRBV4-3 and TRBJ1-3; 9 bases line up with TRBD1. With 4 bases clipped from V and 3 bases from J, the junction kept 4 bases outside the gene matches. Germline CDR1 reads LGHNA; CDR2 reads YSLEER. The CDR3 has 15 residues.

The chain links TRBV7-2 to TRBJ2-1; 10 bases agree with TRBD2. J lost 0 bases, V lost 1 base, and 6 bases had no gene match. The germline V gene encodes CDR1 SGHTA and CDR2 FQGNSA. This CDR3 contains 18 residues. CDR3 in DNA: TGTGCCAGCAGCTTAGGAGGGGCTAGCGGGAGCTCCTACAATGAGCAGTTCTTC. It specifies CASSLGGASGSSYNEQFF.

This chain connects TRBV6-2 or TRBV6-3 to TRBJ1-5; D is ambiguous. The germline V gene has CDR1 MNHEY and CDR2 SVGEGT. This CDR3 region has 13 residues. V was trimmed by 6 bases and J by 7 bases, leaving 13 bases between them. CDR3 amino acids: CASSLFRGQPQHF. The CDR3 DNA follows: TGTGCCAGCAGCCTATTCAGAGGGCAGCCCCAGCATTTT.

V gene TRBV29-1 combines with J gene TRBJ2-1; 10 bases are a match to TRBD2. V lost 6 bases to trimming and J lost 1 base; unmatched junction nucleotides: 15. CDR1 and CDR2 (germline): SQVTM, ANQGSEA. The CDR3 contains 18 residues. CDR3 in DNA: TGCAGCGTGGAACTAGCGGGATTGGGGATAGGGTCCTACAATGAGCAGTTCTTC. It yields the protein CSVELAGLGIGSYNEQFF.

The CDR3 spells CASSLEALNTEAFF. CDR3 DNA sequence: TGTGCCAGCAGCTTAGAGGCTTTGAACACTGAAGCTTTCTTT. The chain combines TRBV7-9 with TRBJ1-1; D call uncertain. The V end was cut by 1 base, the J end by 0 bases, with 6 bases between. The CDR3 extends over 14 amino acids. Germline assignment: CDR1 SEHNR and CDR2 FQNEAQ (reference sequence).

V and J are TRBV6-2 or TRBV6-3 and TRBJ2-3, with D tentatively TRBD2 (5 bases). Germline V gene data show CDR1 as MNHEY and CDR2 as SVGEGT. The V and J ends lost 5 bases and 5 bases respectively, with 23 bases between them. This CDR3 spans 17 amino acids. CDR3 protein: CASSPREGGLRQDTQYF. The CDR3 nucleotides read TGTGCCAGCAGTCCCCGTGAGGGCGGCCTGCGTCAAGATACGCAGTATTTT.

The genes are TRBV9 and TRBJ2-7; TRBD2 matches at 9 bases. This CDR3 is 15 amino acids long. CDR1 is SGDLS and CDR2 is YYNGEE in the germline V gene. The J segment lost 6 bases and the V segment lost 0 bases, leaving 7 bases of the junction unmatched. The CDR3 bases are TGTGCCAGCAGCGTAGGTAGCGGGAGTGGTAGCGAGCAGTACTTC. Translated, it gives CASSVGSGSGSEQYF.

This chain joins TRBV4-2 and TRBJ1-4; D is unresolved. Germline V lookup: CDR1 LGHNA, CDR2 YNFKEQ. This CDR3 has 15 residues. V was shortened by 0 bases and J by 4 bases, with 9 bases between the two germline ends. The DNA for the CDR3 is TGTGCCAGCAGCCAAGAGAGACGGTATAATGAAAAACTGTTTTTT. Translated, it gives CASSQERRYNEKLFF.

V is TRBV5-1 and J is TRBJ2-2; the D gene is possibly TRBD2 (7 bases). Germline CDR1 and CDR2: SGHRS and YFSETQ. V was clipped by 7 bases and J by 4 bases, with 17 bases between them. The length of the CDR3 is 15 residues. The CDR3 coding sequence is TGCGCCAGCGAGGATGGGGGCGGGGGCACCGGGGAGCTGTTTTTT. It translates to CASEDGGGGTGELFF.

This chain links TRBV28 with TRBJ1-4; D perhaps matches TRBD1 (5 bases). Trimming shortened V by 6 bases and J by 5 bases, and 16 bases separated the two germline ends. CDR3 length equals 15 residues. CDR1 is MDHEN and CDR2 is SYDVKM in the germline V gene. The CDR3 sequence is CASSRPGRKNEKLFF. The CDR3 DNA reads as TGTGCCAGCAGCCGCCCGGGACGGAAGAATGAAAAACTGTTTTTT.

The CDR3 DNA sequence: TGTGCCAGCAACCGGCGGGAGTCTTACAATGAGCAGTTCTTC. It codes for CASNRRESYNEQFF. The rearrangement uses TRBV27 and TRBJ2-1; TRBD2 aligns across 7 bases. This CDR3 is built from 14 residues. The trim removed 7 bases at V and 4 bases at J, leaving 7 bases unmatched. From germline, CDR1 is MNHEY and CDR2 SMNVEV (reference sequence).

V and J are TRBV19 and TRBJ1-5; D unresolved. The CDR3 covers 15 residues. Trimming took off 8 bases at V and 2 bases at J, with 16 bases between the two ends. Per germline, CDR1 LNHDA and CDR2 SQIVND (reference sequence). As DNA, the CDR3 is TGTGCCAGTCGGTTGGTGGCCTGGGGCAATCAGCCCCAGCATTTT. Protein sequence: CASRLVAWGNQPQHF.

This clone showed up just a few times. V is TRBV7-6 and J is TRBJ2-5, with TRBD2 matching 11 bases. Germline CDR1 SGHVS, CDR2 FNYEAQ. Trimming at V came to 2 bases and at J to 2 bases, leaving 13 bases not matched to a gene. The CDR3 sequence is 19 residues long. The CDR3 loop is CASSLRALRLAGTQETQYF. CDR3 bases: TGTGCCAGCAGCTTAAGGGCCCTCAGACTAGCGGGGACACAAGAGACCCAGTACTTC. Full variable domain (remainder filled in from reference TRBV7-6 and TRBJ2-5): GAGVSQSPRYKVTKRGQDVALRCDPISGHVSLYWYRQALGQGPEFLTYFNYEAQQDKSGLPNDRFSAERPEGSISTLTIQRTEQRDSAMYRCASSLRALRLAGTQETQYFGPGTRLLVL.

CDR3 amino acids: CASSTGQGGSFGTEAFF. For the CDR3, the DNA is TGTGCCAGTAGTACCGGACAGGGGGGTAGTTTTGGCACTGAAGCTTTCTTT. V gene TRBV19 combines with J gene TRBJ1-1; 10 bases fit TRBD1. The CDR3 has 17 residues. V was pared by 4 bases and J by 4 bases, with 12 bases of the junction left unmatched. Germline CDR1 LNHDA, CDR2 SQIVND (reference sequence). Full variable domain (outside the CDR3, taken from reference TRBV19 and TRBJ1-1): DGGITQSPKYLFRKEGQNVTLSCEQNLNHDAMYWYRQDPGQGLRLIYYSQIVNDFQKGDIAEGYSVSREKKESFPLTVTSAQKNPTAFYLCASSTGQGGSFGTEAFFGQGTRLTVV.

The gene calls are TRBV11-2 and TRBJ1-2; D gene uncertain. Trimming stripped 3 bases from V and 3 bases from J, with 14 bases between. CDR3 length: 15 amino acids. Germline CDR1 SGHAT, CDR2 FQNNGV. The DNA of the CDR3 is TGTGCCAGCAGCTTCCACCAGGCGTTTGACTATGGCTACACCTTC. Protein sequence: CASSFHQAFDYGYTF.

This chain connects TRBV7-2 to TRBJ2-1; the match to TRBD2 covers 7 bases. The CDR3 is 16 amino acids. Germline lookup yields CDR1 SGHTA and CDR2 FQGNSA. With V trimmed by 5 bases and J by 8 bases, 15 bases remained unmatched. The CDR3 coding sequence is TGTGCCAGCAGCCGGCATGGGCGGGAGAGAGTCTATGAGCAGTTCTTC. Its protein product is CASSRHGRERVYEQFF.

V is TRBV7-9 and J is TRBJ2-7; D ambiguous. The germline gives CDR1 SEHNR, CDR2 FQNEAQ (reference sequence). This CDR3 has 12 amino acids. V lost 5 bases and J lost 4, with 9 bases in between. CDR3 region: CASSLTTYEQYF. CDR3 bases: TGTGCCAGCAGCCTAACAACTTACGAGCAGTACTTC.

This sequence joins TRBV27 and TRBJ1-1; TRBD1 matches 9 bases. CDR3 length: 17 amino acids. Germline trimming cut 2 bases from V and 3 bases from J; bases unmatched to any gene: 10. From germline, CDR1 is MNHEY and CDR2 SMNVEV (reference sequence). The CDR3 sequence is CASSLKGQGRFDTEAFF. CDR3 nucleotide sequence: TGTGCCAGCAGTTTAAAGGGACAGGGTCGTTTCGACACTGAAGCTTTCTTT.

The gene calls are TRBV29-1 and TRBJ2-1, with 8 positions matching TRBD1. Trimming took 6 bases from V and 15 from J; bases not matched to a gene: 10. Germline V gene lookup returns CDR1 SQVTM and CDR2 ANQGSEA. The CDR3 spans 11 residues. The CDR3 nucleotides read TGCAGCGTCCCGGGGGCAGGGGGCGCGTTCTTC. This encodes CSVPGAGGAFF.

J is TRBJ1-2 and V is TRBV3-1 (or the pseudogene TRBV3-2); tentatively, D is TRBD1 (5 bases). The CDR3 totals 15 residues. The germline V and J ends were trimmed by 1 base and 7 bases, with 16 bases remaining between them. Germline V gene lookup returns CDR1 LGHDT and CDR2 YNNKEL (reference sequence). DNA for the CDR3: TGTGCCAGCAGCCAAGGACAGCTTCTAGGTGGTGGCTACACCTTC. Translated: CASSQGQLLGGGYTF.

The rearrangement joins TRBV19 to TRBJ1-2, with D perhaps TRBD1 (6 bases). Trimming left V 10 bases short and J 8 bases short, with 29 bases between. The CDR3 spans 16 residues. Germline V gene sequence: CDR1 LNHDA, CDR2 SQIVND (reference sequence). The CDR3 nucleotides read TGTGCCACACTCCAGGCCGGGACAAGGGCCTCCTGGGGCTACACCTTC. This sequence encodes CATLQAGTRASWGYTF.

The chain couples TRBV5-4 to TRBJ2-3, with 11 positions matching TRBD2. Trimming removed 3 bases from V and 5 bases from J; junction bases left unmatched: 8. CDR1 and CDR2 from the germline V gene are SGHNT and YYREEE (reference sequence). The CDR3 has 16 amino acids. CDR3 DNA sequence: TGTGCCAGCAGCTGGGTAGCGGGAGGGACGGGAGATACGCAGTATTTT. It is translated as CASSWVAGGTGDTQYF.

The chain employs TRBV18 and TRBJ1-1; no definite D call. The CDR3 runs to 16 residues. Between the trimmed V and J ends, which lost 0 bases and 4 bases, there was a span of 15 bases. Per germline, CDR1 KGHSH and CDR2 LQKENI. The CDR3 DNA sequence: TGTGCCAGCTCACCACCAATTGGCCTCGGGAGCACTGAAGCTTTCTTT. This gives the protein CASSPPIGLGSTEAFF.

The chain couples TRBV29-1 to TRBJ1-1; D might be TRBD1 (6 bases). The V and J ends lost 6 bases and 0 bases respectively, with 11 bases between them. The germline CDR1 and CDR2 sequences are SQVTM and ANQGSEA. The CDR3 contains 13 residues. This CDR3 is CSVGQSMNTEAFF. The CDR3 DNA sequence: TGCAGCGTAGGACAGAGCATGAACACTGAAGCTTTCTTT.

The V gene is TRBV6-5, the J gene TRBJ2-1; 13 bases map to TRBD2. The CDR3 length is 15 residues. CDR1 and CDR2 (germline): MNHEY, SVGAGI. V gave up 6 bases and J gave up 7 bases; unmatched junction bases: 6. CDR3 nucleotides: TGTGCCAGCAGGGCCGGGACTAGCGGGATGAATGAGCAGTTCTTC. Translation: CASRAGTSGMNEQFF.

This clone was observed once. The rearrangement joins TRBV27 to TRBJ2-3; 11 positions match TRBD2. After removal of 5 bases from V and 0 bases from J, the junction contained 4 bases not matched to a gene. The germline V gene has CDR1 MNHEY and CDR2 SMNVEV (reference sequence). The CDR3 totals 16 residues. This CDR3 reads CASSRTSGRSTDTQYF. Written as DNA, the CDR3 is TGTGCCAGCAGTAGGACTAGCGGGCGTAGCACAGATACGCAGTATTTT.

This clone appeared a few times. The V call is TRBV6-6, the J call TRBJ1-4; D ambiguous. The CDR3 is 13 amino acids. V was pared by 3 bases and J by 8 bases, with 10 bases between. The germline V gene has CDR1 MNHNY and CDR2 SVGAGI (reference sequence). The CDR3 spells CASSYGPEEKLFF. The CDR3 DNA reads TGTGCCAGCAGTTATGGCCCTGAGGAAAAACTGTTTTTT.

This clone was detected a few times. Other DNA sequences in the same sample also yield this CDR3. The chain has TRBV30 and TRBJ2-3; 7 positions agree with TRBD2. CDR1 GTSNPN and CDR2 SVGIG come from the germline V gene (reference sequence). V gave up 0 bases and J gave up 3 bases; unmatched junction bases: 6. This CDR3 has 15 amino acids. The CDR3 nucleotides are TGTGCCTGGAGTGTGGGGGGAGGGGAAACAGATACGCAGTATTTT. It is translated as CAWSVGGGETDTQYF.

This rearrangement joins TRBV4-1 to TRBJ1-3; D might be TRBD1 (5 bases). Trimming left V 1 base short and J 4 bases short, with 11 bases between. The germline gives CDR1 MGHRA, CDR2 YSYEKL. CDR3 length: 15 residues. The CDR3 protein is CASSQGFGGGNTIYF. DNA for the CDR3: TGCGCCAGCAGCCAAGGGTTCGGGGGAGGAAACACCATATATTTT.

This sequence joins TRBV7-9 and TRBJ2-1; D is unclear. Germline-derived CDR1 and CDR2 are SEHNR and FQNEAQ (reference sequence). V lost 5 bases and J 10 bases, leaving 18 bases between the germline ends. The CDR3 totals 14 residues. The CDR3 protein is CASSPFSLLREQFF. Written as DNA, the CDR3 is TGTGCCAGCAGCCCCTTCTCCCTTCTGAGGGAGCAGTTCTTC.